The rows below give T cell receptor beta chains drawn from one sample of a study of blood T cell repertoires in COVID-19. Assay used: immunoSEQ multiplex PCR; TCRdb lists only in-frame clones, some missing. The repertoire holds around 370,000 clones, with 88% as singletons. The source material was peripheral blood. These receptors were obtained from a woman in her sixties or seventies with COVID-19, enrolled during active disease. Each CDR3 is given with its conserved first and last residue. The order of the fields is V gene, J gene, D gene, clone size, CDR3 protein, CDR3 DNA. A D gene is named only where the DNA matches it firmly. Some rows mark clone size as missing; the rest say once, few, many or name a class of expanded clone.

>TRBV3-1/TRBV3-2|TRBJ1-3|.|.
CASSQDRAFSGNTIYF
TGTGCCAGCAGCCAAGACAGGGCTTTCTCTGGAAACACCATATATTTT
>TRBV27|TRBJ1-2|TRBD1|.
CASSLTGTGPYGYTF
TGTGCCAGCAGCCTAACCGGGACAGGACCGTATGGCTACACCTTC
>TRBV5-6|TRBJ2-5|.|.
CASSLESKQETQYF
TGTGCCAGCAGCTTGGAATCTAAACAAGAGACCCAGTACTTC
>TRBV14|TRBJ1-2|TRBD1|.
CASSRDRTYGYTF
TGTGCCAGCAGCCGGGACAGGACCTATGGCTACACCTTC
>TRBV21-1|TRBJ2-3|.|.
CASSARTTSTDTQYF
TGTGCCAGCAGCGCTCGGACTACAAGCACAGATACGCAGTATTTT
>TRBV9|TRBJ1-4|TRBD1|.
CASSARQGVNEKLFF
TGTGCCAGCAGCGCAAGACAGGGGGTAAATGAAAAACTGTTTTTT
>TRBV5-6|TRBJ1-4|TRBD1|once
CASSVRGLGEKLFF
TGTGCCAGCAGCGTCAGGGGGCTGGGCGAAAAACTGTTTTTT
>TRBV5-1|TRBJ1-2|TRBD1|.
CASSLGQGSPRGYTF
TGCGCCAGCAGCTTGGGACAGGGATCCCCTCGGGGCTACACCTTC
>TRBV6-2/TRBV6-3|TRBJ1-4|.|.
CASSSRQVNEKLFF
TGTGCCAGCAGTTCTCGACAGGTTAATGAAAAACTGTTTTTT
>TRBV27|TRBJ2-7|.|.
CASSSSRQALFYEQYF
TGTGCCAGCAGTTCCTCCCGACAGGCTCTTTTCTACGAGCAGTACTTC
>TRBV19|TRBJ2-1|TRBD1|.
CASSIGQGLGEQFF
TGTGCCAGTAGTATCGGACAGGGGTTGGGTGAGCAGTTCTTC
>TRBV24-1|TRBJ2-1|.|.
CATSGTGSLSYNEQFF
TGTGCCACCAGTGGTACCGGGTCCCTCTCCTACAATGAGCAGTTCTTC
>TRBV5-1|TRBJ2-7|TRBD2|.
CASSFLAGGTYEQYF
TGCGCCAGCAGCTTCCTAGCGGGGGGGACCTACGAGCAGTACTTC
>TRBV2|TRBJ1-1|TRBD1|.
CASSESRGQGNTEAFF
TGTGCCAGCAGTGAAAGCAGGGGGCAAGGGAACACTGAAGCTTTCTTT
>TRBV12-5|TRBJ1-5|.|.
CASGLVGSGQPQHF
TGTGCTAGTGGTTTGGTAGGGAGTGGCCAGCCCCAGCATTTT
>TRBV12-3/TRBV12-4|TRBJ2-1|TRBD1|few
CASRGTGLQEQFF
TGTGCCAGCAGGGGGACAGGGCTACAGGAGCAGTTCTTC
>TRBV2|TRBJ2-5|TRBD2|.
CASSFSGGLQETQYF
TGTGCCAGCAGTTTCTCGGGGGGGCTCCAAGAGACCCAGTACTTC
>TRBV6-5|TRBJ2-4|.|.
CANRGGFSFENIQYF
TGTGCCAATAGAGGAGGGTTTAGTTTCGAAAACATTCAGTACTTC
>TRBV7-2|TRBJ1-2|.|.
CASNFQGNYGYTF
TGTGCCAGCAACTTCCAGGGTAACTATGGCTACACCTTC
>TRBV6-5|TRBJ1-4|TRBD1|.
CASRPRGEKLFF
TGTGCCAGCAGACCCAGGGGGGAAAAACTGTTTTTT
>TRBV6-5|TRBJ1-1|TRBD1|.
CASSFTGVTEAFF
TGTGCCAGCAGTTTTACAGGGGTAACTGAAGCTTTCTTT
>TRBV9|TRBJ2-7|.|.
CASSPFPGTYEQYF
TGTGCCAGCAGCCCGTTTCCGGGAACGTACGAGCAGTACTTC
>TRBV27|TRBJ2-3|.|.
CASSNVAEKRTDTQYF
TGTGCCAGCAGCAACGTAGCGGAGAAACGCACAGATACGCAGTATTTT
>TRBV24-1|TRBJ2-1|TRBD2|.
CATSDPKAGVYNEQFF
TGTGCCACCAGTGATCCAAAAGCGGGGGTTTACAATGAGCAGTTCTTC
>TRBV13|TRBJ1-5|.|.
CASFRGGPSNQPQHF
TGTGCCAGCTTCCGGGGGGGACCTAGCAATCAGCCCCAGCATTTT
>TRBV7-2|TRBJ1-5|.|.
CASSIKGDQPQHF
TGTGCCAGCAGCATCAAGGGGGATCAGCCCCAGCATTTT
>TRBV13|TRBJ1-2|TRBD1|.
CASSFSGGSGYTF
TGTGCCAGCAGCTTTTCAGGGGGCAGCGGCTACACCTTC
>TRBV5-6|TRBJ2-7|TRBD2|.
CASTPGGGGSYEQYF
TGTGCCAGCACCCCCGGGGGGGGAGGCTCCTACGAGCAGTACTTC